A single sample is the source of the 18 T cell receptor beta chains below, sequenced in a study of T-cell reconstitution after alpha-beta-depleted transplantation in children. Unique molecular identifiers were built into the TCRbeta library. MiXCR, applied by TCRdb to the PCR reads, yields one record per CDR3 protein. This table holds roughly 150,000 distinct CDR3 sequences, around 10% found once. This sample comprised PBMCs, obtained before TCRalphabeta/CD19-depleted stem cell transplant. The receptors were sampled from a boy younger than 10 with acute myeloid leukemia, due to receive a stem cell transplant.

The table lists this clonotype with many counts. The chain carries TRBV12-3 or TRBV12-4 and TRBJ2-1; possible D gene TRBD2, 6 bases. CDR3 length: 14 residues. V shed 6 bases and J shed 7 bases, with 16 bases lying between them. The CDR3 DNA reads as TGTGCCAGCAGGAACGGGGGTCACTTTAATGAGCAGTTCTTC. Its translation is CASRNGGHFNEQFF.

This clonotype was recorded at least ten times. The genes are TRBV6-5 and TRBJ2-1; TRBD2 matches 10 bases. The CDR3 runs 17 residues. CDR1 and CDR2 from the germline V gene are MNHEY and SVGAGI. After removal of 0 bases from V and 4 bases from J, the junction contained 6 bases not matched to a gene. The CDR3 nucleotides are TGTGCCAGCAGTTACTCCACTAGCGGGATCCGATACAATGAGCAGTTCTTC. Protein product: CASSYSTSGIRYNEQFF.

This clonotype has ten or more counts. V is TRBV20-1 and J is TRBJ2-3, with TRBD2 identical over 8 bases. Germline V gene sequence: CDR1 DFQATT, CDR2 SNEGSKA (reference sequence). This CDR3 has 15 amino acids. V shed 4 bases and J 3 bases; nucleotides not matched to a gene: 9. Here the CDR3 DNA reads TGCAGTGCTACAGCGGGAGAGTATCAGACAGATACGCAGTATTTT. It specifies CSATAGEYQTDTQYF.

In this sample, this clonotype turned up many times. V and J are TRBV7-8 and TRBJ2-5; a possible D gene is TRBD2 (5 bases). CDR3 length: 17 residues. The V gene's germline CDR1 is SGHVS and CDR2 FQNEAQ. Trimming shortened V by 3 bases and J by 4 bases, and 21 bases separated the two germline ends. The CDR3 region has the DNA TGTGCCAGCAGCTTCAATATAGGACTTCTGAAAGGAGAGACCCAGTACTTC. Translated: CASSFNIGLLKGETQYF.

In its sample, this clonotype was seen many times. The chain uses TRBV27 and TRBJ2-7, with TRBD2 as a possible D gene (5 bases). The V and J ends lost 0 bases and 6 bases respectively, with 12 bases between them. The CDR3 totals 14 residues. In germline, CDR1 is MNHEY, CDR2 SMNVEV (reference sequence). The CDR3 loop is CASSLSALAIEQYF. CDR3 sequence (DNA): TGTGCCAGCAGTTTATCGGCCCTAGCAATCGAGCAGTACTTC.

In this sample, this clonotype turned up many times. J is TRBJ1-2 and V is TRBV19; the match to TRBD1 covers 8 bases. This CDR3 has 17 residues. CDR1 LNHDA and CDR2 SQIVND come from the germline V gene (reference sequence). Germline trimming cut 5 bases from V and 2 bases from J; bases unmatched to any gene: 13. The CDR3 protein is CASSGTGLSRWNYGYTF. CDR3 sequence (DNA): TGTGCCAGTAGTGGGACAGGCCTCTCTCGGTGGAACTATGGCTACACCTTC.

This clonotype was observed many times. The gene calls are TRBV12-3 or TRBV12-4 and TRBJ2-1; 11 bases are a match to TRBD2. The CDR3 is 15 residues long. After removal of 7 bases from V and 4 bases from J, the junction contained 6 bases not matched to a gene. CDR3 sequence (DNA): TGTGCCAGCACCACTAGCGGGAGCGGTTACAATGAGCAGTTCTTC. This codes for CASTTSGSGYNEQFF.

The chain is built from TRBV6-1 and TRBJ2-7, with 11 bases aligning to TRBD2. Germline-derived CDR1 and CDR2 are MNHNS and SASEGT. V shed 8 bases, J shed 0 bases, and the junction held 9 bases outside the gene matches. The CDR3 spans 16 residues. The CDR3, as DNA: TGTGCCAGCCTCGGACTAGCGGGTTCTTCCTCCTACGAGCAGTACTTC. Protein: CASLGLAGSSSYEQYF.

This clonotype was found many times. The chain carries TRBV29-1 and TRBJ2-3, with a possible D match to TRBD2 (6 bases). CDR3 length: 21 amino acids. The ends were cut back, 4 bases at V and 1 base at J, with 33 bases in the middle. Germline values: CDR1 SQVTM, CDR2 ANQGSEA. Written as DNA, the CDR3 is TGCAGCGTTGTGCGTTTGGGCTTGCGACTAGAATTGGAGAAGGGCACAGATACGCAGTATTTT. Translated, it gives CSVVRLGLRLELEKGTDTQYF.

This clonotype has at least ten counts. This chain uses TRBV2 with TRBJ1-5, with 7 bases that match TRBD1. Trimming took 5 bases from V and 2 from J; bases not matched to a gene: 6. The CDR3 runs to 15 residues. The germline CDR1 and CDR2 sequences are SNHLY and FYNNEI. The CDR3 DNA sequence: TGTGCCAGCAGTCATGACAGGGTTGGCAATCAGCCCCAGCATTTT. Protein: CASSHDRVGNQPQHF.

This clonotype was counted at least ten times. V is TRBV10-3 and J is TRBJ1-6; weak D call: TRBD1 (5 bases). CDR3 size: 17 residues. Germline CDR1 and CDR2: ENHRY and SYGVKD. Trimming took 11 bases from V and 0 from J, leaving 20 bases between them. The CDR3 nucleotides read TGTGCCTCCTCGAGACAGAGGGAGGGCTCCTATAATTCACCCCTCCACTTT. It is translated as CASSRQREGSYNSPLHF.

In regard to this clonotype: This sequence may be a read error, since a much larger clone differs from it by one base. The rearrangement joins TRBV3-1 to TRBJ2-5; D is unresolved. Trimming shortened V by 4 bases and J by 5 bases, and 17 bases separated the two germline ends. Germline CDR1 LGHDT, CDR2 YNNKEL (reference sequence). This CDR3 spans 15 amino acids. The CDR3 loop reads CASSLAWLIGETQYF. CDR3 sequence (DNA): TGTGCCAGCAGCCTCGCCTGGTTGATCGGTGAGACCCAGTACTTC.

This clonotype was detected many times. The rearrangement uses TRBV6-1 and TRBJ2-5; 7 bases agree with TRBD1. V gave up 6 bases and J gave up 3 bases; unmatched junction bases: 13. The germline gives CDR1 MNHNS, CDR2 SASEGT. The CDR3 sequence is 16 residues long. The CDR3 coding sequence is TGTGCCAGCAGCCCCCTCAGGGGGAGCCGGGAAGAGACCCAGTACTTC. Amino acid sequence: CASSPLRGSREETQYF.

This clonotype was seen ten or more times. The V gene is TRBV9, the J gene TRBJ2-2; 7 bases agree with TRBD1. Germline V gives CDR1 SGDLS, CDR2 YYNGEE. This CDR3 comprises 14 residues. Trimming at V came to 0 bases and at J to 4 bases, leaving 0 bases not matched to a gene. CDR3: CASSVEGATGELFF. In DNA form, the CDR3 reads TGTGCCAGCAGCGTAGAGGGGGCCACCGGGGAGCTGTTTTTT.

This clonotype has at least ten counts. The chain joins TRBV20-1 to TRBJ2-7; D unclear. Germline V gives CDR1 DFQATT, CDR2 SNEGSKA (reference sequence). V was trimmed by 0 bases and J by 2 bases, leaving 5 bases between them. This CDR3 has 12 residues. The CDR3 here is CSARDSTYEQYF. CDR3 DNA: TGCAGTGCTAGAGATAGCACCTACGAGCAGTACTTC.

This clonotype was counted many times. V usage is TRBV15 and J usage is TRBJ2-5, with TRBD2 matching over 8 bases. The germline gives CDR1 LNHNV, CDR2 YYDKDF (reference sequence). J was trimmed by 9 bases and V by 0 bases; bases with no gene match: 15. This CDR3 region has 17 residues. CDR3 coding DNA: TGTGCCACCAGCAGAGATCTTAGTAGCGGGGCGAGGGGGGCCCAGTACTTC. Translation: CATSRDLSSGARGAQYF.

In this sample, this clonotype turned up many times. The rearrangement uses TRBV5-1 and TRBJ2-2; D is perhaps TRBD1 (6 bases). V was cut by 6 bases and J by 6 bases, with 15 bases left in between. CDR1 SGHRS and CDR2 YFSETQ come from the germline V gene. CDR3 length equals 14 residues. The CDR3 spells CASIQDSTSGELFF. In DNA, the CDR3 is TGCGCCAGCATCCAGGACAGTACGTCCGGGGAGCTGTTTTTT.

The chain recombines TRBV5-1 with TRBJ2-1; D might be TRBD2 (5 bases). This CDR3 has 13 amino acids. The V gene's germline CDR1 is SGHRS and CDR2 YFSETQ. V shed 3 bases and J shed 5 bases, with 9 bases lying between them. The CDR3 DNA is TGCGCCAGCAGCTGGACTGAAAACAATGAGCAGTTCTTC. This sequence encodes CASSWTENNEQFF.